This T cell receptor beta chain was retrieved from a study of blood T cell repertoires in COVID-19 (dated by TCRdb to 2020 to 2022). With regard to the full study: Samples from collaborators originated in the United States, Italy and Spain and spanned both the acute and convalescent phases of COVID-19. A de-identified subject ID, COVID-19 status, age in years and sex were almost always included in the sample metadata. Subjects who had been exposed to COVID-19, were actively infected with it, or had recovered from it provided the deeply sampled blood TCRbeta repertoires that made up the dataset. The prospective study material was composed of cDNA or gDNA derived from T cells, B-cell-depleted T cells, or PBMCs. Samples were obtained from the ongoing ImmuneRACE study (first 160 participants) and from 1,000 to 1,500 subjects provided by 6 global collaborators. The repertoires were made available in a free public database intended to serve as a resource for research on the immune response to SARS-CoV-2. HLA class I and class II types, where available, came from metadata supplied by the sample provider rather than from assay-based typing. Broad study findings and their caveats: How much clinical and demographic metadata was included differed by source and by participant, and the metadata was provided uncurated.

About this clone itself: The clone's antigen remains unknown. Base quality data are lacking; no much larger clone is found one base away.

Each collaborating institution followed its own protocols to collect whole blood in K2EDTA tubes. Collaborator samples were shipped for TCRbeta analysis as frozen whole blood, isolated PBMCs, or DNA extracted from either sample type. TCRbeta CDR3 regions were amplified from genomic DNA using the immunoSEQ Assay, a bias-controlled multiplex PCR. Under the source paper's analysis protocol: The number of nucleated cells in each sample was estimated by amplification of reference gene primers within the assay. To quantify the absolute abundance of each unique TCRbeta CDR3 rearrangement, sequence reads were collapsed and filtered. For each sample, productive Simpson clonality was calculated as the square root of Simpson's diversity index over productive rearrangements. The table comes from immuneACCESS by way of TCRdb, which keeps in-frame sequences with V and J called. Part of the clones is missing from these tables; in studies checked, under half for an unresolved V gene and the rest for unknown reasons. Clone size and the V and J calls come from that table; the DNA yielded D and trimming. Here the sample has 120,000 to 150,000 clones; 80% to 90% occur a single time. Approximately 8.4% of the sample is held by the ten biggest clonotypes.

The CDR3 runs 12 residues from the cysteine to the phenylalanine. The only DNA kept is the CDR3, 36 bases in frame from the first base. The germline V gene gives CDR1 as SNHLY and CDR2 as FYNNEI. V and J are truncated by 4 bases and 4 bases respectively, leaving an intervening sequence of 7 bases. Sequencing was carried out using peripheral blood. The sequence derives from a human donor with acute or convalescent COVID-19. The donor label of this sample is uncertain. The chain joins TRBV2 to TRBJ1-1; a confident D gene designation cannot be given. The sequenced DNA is TGTGCCAGCAGTGCGAGGGTCACTGAAGCTTTCTTT. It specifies CASSARVTEAFF.